Below are 7 T cell receptor beta chains sequenced from a single sample in a study of CD8+ T cells in alopecia areata. Sequencing used cDNA as its template, made by extracting RNA and reverse transcribing it. Here immunoSEQ multiplex PCR was the method, and the copy in TCRdb shows in-frame clones only, minus some. The sample has about 110,000 clones; 55% to 75% are singletons. Sequencing used CD8+ T cells sorted from blood. These receptors came from a human donor in good health.

This clone was seen only once. The V call is TRBV6-5, the J call TRBJ1-4; possible D gene TRBD1, 5 bases. CDR1 is MNHEY and CDR2 is SVGAGI in the germline V gene. The CDR3 totals 14 residues. The V gene lost 2 bases and the J gene lost 6 bases, with 10 bases spanning the gap. The chain's CDR3 is CASSYAGGHEKLFF. In nucleotides, the CDR3 is TGTGCCAGCAGTTACGCCGGGGGTCATGAAAAACTGTTTTTT.

The chain recombines TRBV2 with TRBJ2-5, with 13 bases aligning to TRBD2. CDR1 SNHLY and CDR2 FYNNEI come from the germline V gene. CDR3 size: 18 residues. Trimming removed 3 bases from V and 5 bases from J; junction bases left unmatched: 12. CDR3 coding DNA: TGTGCCAGCAGTGACGAACCGGGACTAGCGGGGCTCCAGGAGACCCAGTACTTC. Translation gives CASSDEPGLAGLQETQYF.

The J gene is TRBJ2-5, the V gene TRBV15, with 8 bases fitting TRBD2. Losses at the gene ends were 8 bases for V and 5 bases for J; bases not matched to a gene: 4. CDR3 length: 12 amino acids. Germline CDR1 reads LNHNV; CDR2 reads YYDKDF (reference sequence). In nucleotides, the CDR3 is TGTGCCACCGCGGGGGGCGGTGAGACCCAGTACTTC. Translation gives CATAGGGETQYF. The whole variable domain, filled in from reference TRBV15 and TRBJ2-5, reads DAMVIQNPRYQVTQFGKPVTLSCSQTLNHNVMYWYQQKSSQAPKLLFHYYDKDFNNEADTPDNFQSRRPNTSFCFLDIRSPGLGDTAMYLCATAGGGETQYFGPGTRLLVL.

The J gene is TRBJ2-5, the V gene TRBV13, with D uncertain. This CDR3 is 12 amino acids long. Germline lookup yields CDR1 PRHDT and CDR2 FYEKMQ (reference sequence). The ends were cut back, 4 bases at V and 4 bases at J, with 7 bases in the middle. CDR3 in DNA: TGTGCCAGCAGCTCGCAAATAGAGACCCAGTACTTC. Translating it yields CASSSQIETQYF.

V gene TRBV7-2 combines with J gene TRBJ2-1; TRBD2 matches 8 bases. The J segment lost 7 bases and the V segment lost 3 bases, leaving 5 bases of the junction unmatched. Germline assignment: CDR1 SGHTA and CDR2 FQGNSA. The CDR3 is 14 residues long. The CDR3 sequence: CASSLAGGGNEQFF. The DNA of the CDR3 is TGTGCCAGCAGCTTGGCGGGGGGCGGGAATGAGCAGTTCTTC.

The chain combines TRBV19 with TRBJ2-1; 7 bases align to TRBD2. Germline V lookup: CDR1 LNHDA, CDR2 SQIVND (reference sequence). The CDR3 contains 15 residues. The V gene end was trimmed by 5 bases and the J gene end by 0 bases; junction bases not matched to a gene: 4. The CDR3 protein is CASSVGGSSYNEQFF. In DNA, the CDR3 is TGTGCCAGTAGTGTGGGGGGGAGCTCCTACAATGAGCAGTTCTTC. The variable domain in full, completed from reference TRBV19 and TRBJ2-1, reads DGGITQSPKYLFRKEGQNVTLSCEQNLNHDAMYWYRQDPGQGLRLIYYSQIVNDFQKGDIAEGYSVSREKKESFPLTVTSAQKNPTAFYLCASSVGGSSYNEQFFGPGTRLTVL.

The J gene is TRBJ2-3, the V gene TRBV11-2; 8 nucleotides line up with TRBD2. The V and J ends lost 3 bases and 2 bases, in that order; junction bases with no gene match: 10. CDR1 is SGHAT and CDR2 is FQNNGV in the germline V gene. The CDR3 is made up of 17 amino acids. CDR3 region: CASSFPWSGGPTDTQYF. The CDR3 DNA reads as TGTGCCAGCAGCTTTCCTTGGAGCGGGGGACCCACAGATACGCAGTATTTT.